This T cell receptor (beta chain) was observed in a study of tumor-infiltrating lymphocytes in primary liver carcinoma (dated by TCRdb to about 2017). About the full investigation: Of the five patients, three men and two women aged 30 to 69 years, four had hepatocellular carcinoma and one had combined HCC and intrahepatic cholangiocarcinoma. A total of around 35 specimens from 5 patients went through TCRbeta repertoire sequencing, namely 25 tumor regions, 5 adjacent noncancerous liver tissues and 5 peripheral blood samples. To link TCRbeta repertoire diversity to the local molecular phenotype, the roughly 24 tumor region samples were profiled with Agilent mRNA microarrays. Reproducibility between technical replicate repertoires was high, with correlation coefficients above 0.98 and mean shared-clone rates about 0.9. The five patients had tumors of stage T1-T3 N0M0, with maximum diameters ranging from roughly 4 to 11 cm. Across five regions of each liver tumor, along with adjacent normal tissue and blood, the study brought together TCRbeta repertoire sequencing, expression microarrays and whole-exome sequencing. Each sample produced roughly 3.65 to 7.13 million productive TCRbeta reads, and read depth showed no significant difference between tissue types. The study at large found these results: Only about 8-24% of top clones were found in all five regions of a tumor, suggesting spatial heterogeneity of tumor-infiltrating T cells. Since the samples were bulk and unsorted, there was no way to compare CD4+ and CD8+ T cell repertoires. Repertoire overlap was found to be higher between tumor regions (mean approximately 35%) than between tumor-adjacent (around 17%) or tumor-blood (about 14%) pairs, consistent with antigen-driven expansion. Only the TCR beta chain was sequenced, so true repertoire diversity is likely underestimated because unpaired alpha chains were not captured. With just a few patients in the study, the authors point out that the findings should be validated in a larger study. Compared with blood, tumors had a significantly larger share of the repertoire taken up by the top 250 clones (p = 0.039).

Total RNA and DNA were co-extracted from around 20-30 mg of bulk tissue with the AllPrep DNA/RNA mini kit, without cell sorting. Surgical resection was performed in China between November 2015 and 2016 on about 5 patients with histopathologically diagnosed primary liver carcinoma. At the time of sampling, the patients had chronic HBV infection and had not received any treatment. Each tumor was sampled at five spatially separated regions: the superior, inferior, left-lateral and right-lateral poles and the tumor centre. Histological examination found more than 80% viable tumor cells in every tumor sample. Pieces of fresh tumor and adjacent tissue were cut in half, with one half kept in RNAlater at -80 degrees C and the other half sent for histology. Note on this clonotype: Which antigen it targets is not known. The germline gene is not matched at one end of the junction; a read error may be the cause.

Using a constant-region primer and ProtoScript II reverse transcriptase, TCRbeta-specific cDNA was reverse-transcribed from 500 to 650 ng total RNA. The TCRbeta libraries were prepared through three rounds of nested multiplex PCR following a slightly modified ARM-PCR procedure. Sample barcodes and Illumina adapters were attached in a final 25-cycle PCR using Deep VentR polymerase. Before sequencing, amplicons between 200 and 500 bp were purified from gel using a QIAquick gel extraction kit. TCRbeta amplicons were sequenced on an Illumina HiSeq 2500 with 250-bp paired-end reads. Concerning the study's data processing: To recover full CDR3 sequences, reads were quality-trimmed using Trimmomatic v0.33 and paired reads were then merged using FLASH v1.2.11. MiGEC v1.2.1b assigned V, D and J germline segments to the rearranged TCRbeta sequences. Clonotype statistics and Shannon-Wiener diversity indices were computed with VDJtools v1.0.0. To reduce sampling bias, subsequent analyses other than the diversity analysis used only the 250 most abundant clonotypes in each sample. TCRdb trimmed the raw reads at Q25, called clones with MiXCR and kept productive beta chains. Rows are unified per CDR3 protein, each entry keeping the most common DNA and genes. The V and J calls and clone size come from TCRdb's table, not from the authors' own analysis. The table for this sample lists approximately 190,000 distinct CDR3 sequences; roughly 80% of them were counted only once. Roughly 18% of the sample goes to the ten largest clones.

Material: tumor tissue from primary liver carcinoma. The receptor was isolated from a man between 35 and 55 years old with primary liver carcinoma and hepatitis B virus infection.

The DNA reads as follows: TGTGCCTGTAGCCGGCCGGGGTCTGAGTCCTACAATGAGCAGTTTTTT. It translates as CACSRPGSESYNEQFF. The chain is made from TRBV30 and TRBJ2-1; perhaps TRBD2 is the D gene, with 5 bases matching. The CDR3 numbers 16 residues from cysteine through phenylalanine. This entry keeps only the CDR3 DNA: 48 bases, framed from base 1. From the germline V gene (reference sequence), CDR1 is GTSNPN and CDR2 is SVGIG.